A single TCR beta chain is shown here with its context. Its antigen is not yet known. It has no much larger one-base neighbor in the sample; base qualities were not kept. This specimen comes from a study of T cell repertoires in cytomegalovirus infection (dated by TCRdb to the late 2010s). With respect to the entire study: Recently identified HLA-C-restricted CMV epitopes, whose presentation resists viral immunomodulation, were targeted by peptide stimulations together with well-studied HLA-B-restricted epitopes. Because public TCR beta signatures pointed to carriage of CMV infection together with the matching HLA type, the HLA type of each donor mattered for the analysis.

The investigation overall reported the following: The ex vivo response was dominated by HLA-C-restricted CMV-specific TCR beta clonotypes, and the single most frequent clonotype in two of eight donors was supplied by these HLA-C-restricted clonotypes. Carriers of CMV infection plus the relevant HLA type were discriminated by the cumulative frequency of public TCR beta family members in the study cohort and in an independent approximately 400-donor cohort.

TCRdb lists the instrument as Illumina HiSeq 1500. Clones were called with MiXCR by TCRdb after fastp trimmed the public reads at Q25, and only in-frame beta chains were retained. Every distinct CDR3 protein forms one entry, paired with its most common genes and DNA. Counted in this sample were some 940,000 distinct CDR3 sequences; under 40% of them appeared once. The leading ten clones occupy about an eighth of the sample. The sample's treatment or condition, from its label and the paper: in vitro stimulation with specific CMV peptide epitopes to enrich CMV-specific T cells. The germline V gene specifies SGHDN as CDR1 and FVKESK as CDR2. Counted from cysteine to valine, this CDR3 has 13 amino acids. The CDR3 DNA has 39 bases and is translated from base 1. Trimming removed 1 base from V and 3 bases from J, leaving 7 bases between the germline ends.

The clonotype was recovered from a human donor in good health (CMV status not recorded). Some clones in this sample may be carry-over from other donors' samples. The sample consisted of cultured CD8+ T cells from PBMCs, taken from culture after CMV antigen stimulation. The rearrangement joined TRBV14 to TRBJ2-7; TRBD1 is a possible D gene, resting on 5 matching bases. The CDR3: CASSQVQGYEQYV. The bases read TGTGCCAGCAGCCAAGTTCAGGGCTACGAGCAGTACGTC.